One and the same sample provided the 24 T cell receptor beta chains below, sequenced in a study of early T cells in non-severe SARS-CoV-2 infection. TCRdb re-derived calls from the 5' RACE reads in MiXCR, one entry per CDR3 protein. The table shows tens of thousands of distinct CDR3 sequences, with 8.5% to 12% occurring only once. Sequences were obtained from whole blood. The receptors were gathered from an adult who was a healthcare worker with PCR-confirmed SARS-CoV-2 infection or an uninfected control (not recorded which).

This clonotype has a count of ten or more. The chain recombines TRBV29-1 with TRBJ2-1; D assignment may be TRBD1 or TRBD2 (5 bases each). This CDR3 has 14 residues. Germline CDR1 and CDR2: SQVTM and ANQGSEA. The germline V and J ends were trimmed by 3 bases and 9 bases, with 18 bases remaining between them. This chain's CDR3 is CSVDRGSASSEQFF. The CDR3 DNA reads TGCAGCGTTGATCGGGGCTCGGCATCCAGTGAGCAGTTCTTC.

V usage is TRBV2 and J usage is TRBJ1-5; D is unresolved. There are 14 residues in the CDR3. Per the germline V gene, CDR1 is SNHLY and CDR2 is FYNNEI. V lost 3 bases, J lost 2 bases, and 8 bases lay in between. The DNA for the CDR3 is TGTGCCAGCAGTGATCGCTGGCGCAATCAGCCCCAGCATTTT. This codes for CASSDRWRNQPQHF.

This clonotype occurred many times. This chain uses TRBV5-4 with TRBJ1-1, with D perhaps matching TRBD1 (6 bases). CDR1 and CDR2 (germline): SGHNT, YYREEE (reference sequence). CDR3 length equals 14 residues. V lost 4 bases, J lost 5 bases, and 15 bases lay in between. The CDR3 here is CASSLPTGNTEAFF. The CDR3 region has the DNA TGTGCCAGCAGCCTACCTACAGGGAATACTGAAGCTTTCTTT.

The chain uses TRBV5-5 and TRBJ2-1; D is ambiguous. Germline V CDR1 and CDR2: SGHKS, YYEKEE (reference sequence). The CDR3 covers 11 residues. V dropped 1 base and J dropped 10 bases, with 6 bases sitting between them. CDR3 in amino acids: CASSLSGEQFF. As DNA, the CDR3 is TGTGCCAGCAGCTTGTCCGGCGAGCAGTTCTTC.

This chain connects TRBV6-2 or TRBV6-3 to TRBJ2-1, with D maybe TRBD2 (6 bases). Germline values: CDR1 MNHEY, CDR2 SVGEGT. The ends were cut back, 5 bases at V and 0 bases at J, with 17 bases in the middle. The CDR3 is made up of 17 amino acids. The chain's CDR3 is CASSRTSGSGSYNEQFF. The CDR3 DNA is TGTGCCAGCAGTCGCACATCCGGTAGCGGCTCCTACAATGAGCAGTTCTTC.

This clonotype occurred a few times. The J gene is TRBJ2-5, the V gene TRBV29-1; 11 bases align to TRBD2. The CDR3 length is 16 residues. J was trimmed by 2 bases and V by 6 bases; bases with no gene match: 11. Looked up from germline, CDR1 is SQVTM and CDR2 is ANQGSEA. Here the CDR3 reads CSVRPTSGILQETQYF. The CDR3 DNA reads TGCAGCGTCAGGCCGACTAGCGGGATATTACAAGAGACCCAGTACTTC.

At least ten counts were recorded for this clonotype. CDR3 nucleotide sequence: TGTGCCAGCAGCCGGGGCACGGGCCACTACGAGCAGTACTTC. Amino acid sequence: CASSRGTGHYEQYF. The chain employs TRBV19 and TRBJ2-7; TRBD1 or TRBD2 may be the D gene (5 bases each). The V gene lost 9 bases and the J gene lost 3 bases, with 18 bases spanning the gap. Germline assignment: CDR1 LNHDA and CDR2 SQIVND (reference sequence). The CDR3 is made up of 14 amino acids.

The gene calls are TRBV20-1 and TRBJ1-1; no firm D call. This CDR3 contains 15 residues. Trimming took off 0 bases at V and 1 base at J, with 12 bases between the two ends. CDR1 and CDR2 (germline): DFQATT, SNEGSKA (reference sequence). The CDR3 DNA reads as TGCAGTGCTAGAGATTTCGTCGCGGGGAACACTGAAGCTTTCTTT. Protein sequence: CSARDFVAGNTEAFF.

This clonotype occurred many times. V is TRBV28 and J is TRBJ2-7; weak D call: TRBD2 (6 bases). The V end lost 6 bases, the J end lost 7 bases, and 19 bases lay between the germline ends. The CDR3 runs 14 residues. Germline CDR1 reads MDHEN; CDR2 reads SYDVKM. In nucleotides, the CDR3 is TGTGCCAGCAGCCTAGACCCTACCCGGGGGGAGCAGTACTTC. It translates to CASSLDPTRGEQYF. The whole variable domain, filled in from reference TRBV28 and TRBJ2-7, reads DVKVTQSSRYLVKRTGEKVFLECVQDMDHENMFWYRQDPGLGLRLIYFSYDVKMKEKGDIPEGYSVSREKKERFSLILESASTNQTSMYLCASSLDPTRGEQYFGPGTRLTVT.

The sample holds many counts of this clonotype. The chain joins TRBV20-1 to TRBJ2-3, with D uncertain. Germline V gene sequence: CDR1 DFQATT, CDR2 SNEGSKA (reference sequence). This CDR3 is built from 15 residues. V lost 0 bases, J lost 1 base, and 11 bases lay in between. This CDR3 reads CSARDRSTGTDTQYF. CDR3 bases: TGCAGTGCTAGAGATAGGAGTACGGGCACAGATACGCAGTATTTT.

The genes are TRBV11-2 and TRBJ2-7; 15 bases line up with TRBD2. V lost 4 bases, J lost 0 bases, and 7 bases stayed unmatched. Germline-derived CDR1 and CDR2 are SGHAT and FQNNGV. The CDR3 has 18 amino acids. As DNA, the CDR3 is TGTGCCAGCAGCTACGGGACTAGCGGGGGGCTTTACTCCTACGAGCAGTACTTC. Protein: CASSYGTSGGLYSYEQYF.

This clonotype was counted ten times or more. This chain uses TRBV9 with TRBJ1-5; D is undetermined. Deletions cut 5 bases from V and 4 bases from J, with 16 bases between. Germline V lookup: CDR1 SGDLS, CDR2 YYNGEE. This CDR3 is 15 amino acids long. The CDR3 coding sequence is TGTGCCAGCAGTACGGACGGAAACAAAAATCAGCCCCAGCATTTT. As protein: CASSTDGNKNQPQHF.

The gene calls are TRBV3-1 and TRBJ1-5; D call uncertain. Trimming removed 0 bases from V and 1 base from J, with 7 bases in between. The CDR3 totals 15 residues. Per germline, CDR1 LGHDT and CDR2 YNNKEL (reference sequence). CDR3: CASSQDPQSNQPQHF. The CDR3 DNA is TGTGCCAGCAGCCAAGATCCGCAGAGCAATCAGCCCCAGCATTTT.

This clonotype appeared many times. The V call is TRBV12-3 or TRBV12-4, the J call TRBJ1-5, with a possible D match to TRBD1 (5 bases). The CDR3 loop spans 14 amino acids. With 10 bases removed from V and 1 base from J, the gap between germline ends came to 14 bases. In nucleotides, the CDR3 is TGTGCCATTGGGGGGGGTGCAAGCAATCAGCCCCAGCATTTT. It specifies CAIGGGASNQPQHF.

This clonotype was detected a few times. This chain uses TRBV5-1 with TRBJ2-1; D possibly matches TRBD1 or TRBD2 (5 bases each). The germline V gene has CDR1 SGHRS and CDR2 YFSETQ. This CDR3 region has 15 residues. V lost 4 bases to trimming and J lost 6 bases, with 17 bases between them. CDR3 sequence reads: CASSLIPGATNEQFF. DNA for the CDR3: TGCGCCAGCAGCCTAATCCCCGGGGCGACCAATGAGCAGTTCTTC.

The gene calls are TRBV5-1 and TRBJ1-4, with TRBD1 matching 7 bases. CDR3 size: 14 residues. Germline CDR1 SGHRS, CDR2 YFSETQ. V lost 0 bases, J lost 8 bases, and 4 bases stayed unmatched. As DNA, the CDR3 is TGCGCCAGCAGCTTGGGACAGGGAAGAGAAAAACTGTTTTTT. Its protein product is CASSLGQGREKLFF.

The rearrangement joins TRBV27 to TRBJ2-3; D is perhaps TRBD2 (6 bases). Trimming pared 3 bases from V and 2 bases from J, leaving 12 bases between. The V gene's germline CDR1 is MNHEY and CDR2 SMNVEV (reference sequence). This CDR3 has 15 amino acids. CDR3 protein: CASSFLGLVTDTQYF. In nucleotides, the CDR3 is TGTGCCAGCAGTTTCCTGGGACTTGTCACAGATACGCAGTATTTT.

This clonotype was observed a few times. The V and J genes are TRBV20-1 and TRBJ2-4; 9 nucleotides agree with TRBD1. Germline loops: CDR1 DFQATT, CDR2 SNEGSKA (reference sequence). Trimming cost V 0 bases and J 4 bases; bases outside gene matches: 1. The CDR3 extends over 14 amino acids. The CDR3 region has the DNA TGCAGTGCTAGAGAAGGGACAGGGAAAAACATTCAGTACTTC. This sequence encodes CSAREGTGKNIQYF.

This clonotype was observed many times. The rearrangement joins TRBV5-5 to TRBJ2-7, with D possibly matching TRBD2 (5 bases). Trimming removed 4 bases from V and 12 bases from J, with 17 bases in between. The V gene's germline CDR1 is SGHKS and CDR2 YYEKEE (reference sequence). This CDR3 region has 12 residues. CDR3 sequence: CASSMAGGLRYF. For the CDR3, the DNA is TGTGCCAGCAGCATGGCCGGAGGACTCAGGTACTTC.

V is TRBV20-1 and J is TRBJ2-7, with TRBD2 as a possible D gene (6 bases). Germline CDR1 reads DFQATT; CDR2 reads SNEGSKA (reference sequence). This CDR3 spans 14 amino acids. The V gene lost 2 bases and the J gene lost 2 bases, with 13 bases spanning the gap. CDR3 nucleotide sequence: TGCAGTGCTAGAAAAGCGGGTGACCCCTACGAGCAGTACTTC. It yields the protein CSARKAGDPYEQYF.

This clonotype occurred many times. The chain has TRBV10-3 and TRBJ2-3; TRBD2 matches at 10 bases. The CDR3 consists of 16 residues. V dropped 5 bases and J dropped 1; count of bases not matched to a gene: 6. Germline V lookup: CDR1 ENHRY, CDR2 SYGVKD. CDR3: CAISSPGTSGTDTQYF. The CDR3 region has the DNA TGTGCCATCAGTTCTCCCGGGACTAGCGGCACAGATACGCAGTATTTT.

This clonotype was seen only a few times. The rearrangement uses TRBV4-2 and TRBJ1-4; no reliable D call. Per the germline V gene, CDR1 is LGHNA and CDR2 is YNFKEQ. Trimming cost V 4 bases and J 8 bases, with 8 bases left between them. This CDR3 has 12 amino acids. The CDR3 sequence: CASSPDREKLFF. In DNA form, the CDR3 reads TGTGCCAGCAGCCCCGATAGGGAAAAACTGTTTTTT.

This clonotype was picked up one time. The junction shows a germline mismatch at one end, possibly a read error. The CDR3 is CASSTNAEAFF. CDR3 in DNA: TGTGCCAGCAGTACGAACGCTGAAGCTTTCTTT. The chain carries TRBV2 and TRBJ1-1; D gene ambiguous. The CDR3 sequence is 11 residues long. Germline CDR1 is SNHLY and CDR2 is FYNNEI.

At least ten counts were recorded for this clonotype. The rearrangement joins TRBV4-1 to TRBJ2-3; TRBD2 matches 12 bases. This CDR3 comprises 18 residues. CDR1 is MGHRA, CDR2 YSYEKL, per germline. Losses at the gene ends were 8 bases for V and 3 bases for J; bases not matched to a gene: 15. In DNA, the CDR3 is TGCGCCAGCTCACTATCTAGCGGGGGGGCTTTTGTTACAGATACGCAGTATTTT. The encoded protein is CASSLSSGGAFVTDTQYF.